These 21 T cell receptor beta chains originate from one sample sequenced in a study of Ad26.COV2.S vaccination and SARS-CoV-2 variants. Assay: immunoSEQ multiplex PCR; the TCRdb copy retains only in-frame clones and omits some. The repertoire holds 350,000 to 400,000 clones, with about 88% as singletons. Treatment meaning: around 19 received Ad26.COV2.S at low or high dose, single or two shots; roughly five received placebo; per-sample allocation not given. The samples were gathered on day 63 after the first injection of vaccine or placebo. The specimen was peripheral blood, collected in a trial of Ad26.COV2.S vaccine versus placebo. These receptors originate from a person aged 18-65 years who received the Ad26.COV2.S COVID-19 vaccine or a placebo.

V usage is TRBV7-8 and J usage is TRBJ1-3; no definite D call. V was pared by 4 bases and J by 0 bases, with 7 bases between. Germline-derived CDR1 and CDR2 are SGHVS and FQNEAQ. There are 14 residues in the CDR3. CDR3 amino acids: CASSSGSSGNTIYF. CDR3 sequence (DNA): TGTGCCAGCAGCTCCGGATCCTCTGGAAACACCATATATTTT.

V is TRBV5-1 and J is TRBJ2-5; 12 nucleotides line up with TRBD2. CDR1 and CDR2 (germline): SGHRS, YFSETQ. This CDR3 is built from 17 residues. The junction had 7 bases not matched to a gene; V was cut back by 0 bases and J by 4 bases. DNA for the CDR3: TGCGCCAGCAGCTTGGAACTAGCGGGGGGTGGAGCAGAGACCCAGTACTTC. It encodes CASSLELAGGGAETQYF. Looking up the rest from reference TRBV5-1 and TRBJ2-5 gives the full variable domain: KAGVTQTPRYLIKTRGQQVTLSCSPISGHRSVSWYQQTPGQGLQFLFEYFSETQRNKGNFPGRFSGRQFSNSRSEMNVSTLELGDSALYLCASSLELAGGGAETQYFGPGTRLLVL.

This sequence joins TRBV5-4 and TRBJ2-1; 7 bases align to TRBD1. The CDR3 consists of 14 residues. Germline V gives CDR1 SGHNT, CDR2 YYREEE (reference sequence). Trimming at V came to 4 bases and at J to 4 bases, leaving 5 bases not matched to a gene. Here the CDR3 DNA reads TGTGCCAGCAGCAAACAGGGGACGTACAATGAGCAGTTCTTC. Its protein product is CASSKQGTYNEQFF.

This chain joins TRBV27 and TRBJ1-1, with TRBD1 as a possible D gene (6 bases). The CDR3 length is 15 residues. Germline V lookup: CDR1 MNHEY, CDR2 SMNVEV (reference sequence). V lost 4 bases and J lost 2, with 14 bases in between. CDR3 residues: CASSSQGHGNTEAFF. CDR3 bases: TGTGCCAGCAGTTCCCAGGGACATGGAAACACTGAAGCTTTCTTT.

This chain links TRBV29-1 with TRBJ1-2; 8 nucleotides match TRBD1. CDR1 is SQVTM, CDR2 ANQGSEA, per germline. Trimming took 4 bases from V and 5 from J; bases not matched to a gene: 9. This CDR3 contains 14 residues. CDR3 in amino acids: CSVGRGQEIYGYTF. As DNA, the CDR3 is TGCAGCGTTGGGAGGGGACAGGAGATATATGGCTACACCTTC. The full variable domain, completed using reference TRBV29-1 and TRBJ1-2, is SAVISQKPSRDICQRGTSLTIQCQVDSQVTMMFWYRQQPGQSLTLIATANQGSEATYESGFVIDKFPISRPNLTFSTLTVSNMSPEDSSIYLCSVGRGQEIYGYTFGSGTRLTVV.

A single count supports this clone. The chain recombines TRBV6-5 with TRBJ1-1, with a tentative D call TRBD1 (6 bases). Trimming removed 7 bases from V and 0 bases from J, with 15 bases in between. From germline, CDR1 is MNHEY and CDR2 SVGAGI. CDR3 length: 15 residues. CDR3 sequence reads: CASTKNGGLNTEAFF. DNA for the CDR3: TGTGCCAGCACTAAAAACGGGGGCTTGAACACTGAAGCTTTCTTT.

The chain carries TRBV30 and TRBJ2-3, with D uncertain. V was trimmed by 2 bases and J by 4 bases, leaving 10 bases between them. The CDR3 is 13 amino acids. The germline V gene encodes CDR1 GTSNPN and CDR2 SVGIG (reference sequence). For the CDR3, the DNA is TGTGCCTGGAGTTTAGGCTCGGCAGATACGCAGTATTTT. It yields the protein CAWSLGSADTQYF. Complete variable domain (other parts from reference TRBV30 and TRBJ2-3): SQTIHQWPATLVQPVGSPLSLECTVEGTSNPNLYWYRQAAGRGLQLLFYSVGIGQISSEVPQNLSASRPQDRQFILSSKKLLLSDSGFYLCAWSLGSADTQYFGPGTRLTVL.

This clone appeared once. The V gene is TRBV5-4, the J gene TRBJ2-2; possibly TRBD1 or TRBD2 for D (6 bases each). Per germline, CDR1 SGHNT and CDR2 YYREEE (reference sequence). V was pared by 3 bases and J by 1 base, with 16 bases between. CDR3 length: 17 amino acids. The CDR3 reads CASSSFGGSGNTGELFF. The DNA for the CDR3 is TGTGCCAGCAGCTCATTCGGGGGCTCGGGGAACACCGGGGAGCTGTTTTTT.

This sequence joins TRBV19 and TRBJ1-1; D is unclear. Deletions cut 9 bases from V and 3 bases from J, with 11 bases between. The CDR3 is made up of 12 amino acids. From germline, CDR1 is LNHDA and CDR2 SQIVND (reference sequence). The CDR3 sequence is CASQFGDTEAFF. The CDR3 DNA reads TGTGCCAGCCAGTTCGGTGACACTGAAGCTTTCTTT.

V gene TRBV7-9 combines with J gene TRBJ2-3, with D perhaps matching TRBD1 (6 bases). V was pared by 5 bases and J by 4 bases, with 16 bases between. Looked up from germline, CDR1 is SEHNR and CDR2 is FQNEAQ (reference sequence). The CDR3 contains 15 residues. The CDR3 sequence is CASSPQGSVPDTQYF. DNA of the CDR3: TGTGCCAGCAGCCCACAGGGCAGTGTCCCAGATACGCAGTATTTT.

Written as DNA, the CDR3 is TGTGCCAGTAGTAAAAGACCCCCTGAGAACACTGAAGCTTTCTTT. Amino acid sequence: CASSKRPPENTEAFF. The chain is built from TRBV19 and TRBJ1-1; D unclear. Looked up from germline, CDR1 is LNHDA and CDR2 is SQIVND (reference sequence). The CDR3 spans 15 residues. Trimming removed 4 bases at V and 1 base at J, with 13 bases between.

The rearrangement links TRBV5-5 to TRBJ1-2; tentatively, D is TRBD1 (6 bases). The germline CDR1 and CDR2 sequences are SGHKS and YYEKEE (reference sequence). V shed 6 bases and J shed 8 bases, with 17 bases lying between them. The CDR3 has 13 amino acids. The chain's CDR3 is CASIEDSRAGYTF. Written as DNA, the CDR3 is TGTGCCAGCATCGAGGACAGCCGAGCGGGCTACACCTTC. Drawing the rest from reference TRBV5-5 and TRBJ1-2, the complete variable domain is DAGVTQSPTHLIKTRGQQVTLRCSPISGHKSVSWYQQVLGQGPQFIFQYYEKEERGRGNFPDRFSARQFPNYSSELNVNALLLGDSALYLCASIEDSRAGYTFGSGTRLTVV.

The chain combines TRBV3-1 (or the pseudogene TRBV3-2) with TRBJ2-5; 10 bases align to TRBD2. The ends lost 3 bases at V and 2 bases at J; junction bases unmatched: 6. The CDR3 covers 16 residues. Germline-derived CDR1 and CDR2 are LGHDT and YNNKEL (reference sequence). Here the CDR3 reads CASSHLGTSAQETQYF. CDR3 DNA sequence: TGTGCCAGCAGCCACCTCGGGACTAGCGCTCAAGAGACCCAGTACTTC.

This rearrangement joins TRBV18 to TRBJ1-6; D is unresolved. From germline, CDR1 is KGHSH and CDR2 LQKENI. V lost 3 bases, J lost 5 bases, and 11 bases lay in between. The CDR3 is made up of 15 amino acids. The CDR3 bases are TGTGCCAGCTCACCGCTCCCGGGCAATAATTCACCCCTCCACTTT. It is translated as CASSPLPGNNSPLHF.

The V and J genes are TRBV6-5 and TRBJ2-1; a weak D match, TRBD2 (5 bases). The CDR3 sequence is 15 residues long. V was clipped by 7 bases and J by 8 bases, with 21 bases between them. Germline V gene lookup returns CDR1 MNHEY and CDR2 SVGAGI. Here the CDR3 DNA reads TGTGCCAGCACCAGTCCCGAGAAAGCGGACCATGAGCAGTTCTTC. This gives the protein CASTSPEKADHEQFF.

This clone has just one count. J is TRBJ1-3 and V is TRBV10-1; D is ambiguous. Germline V gene data show CDR1 as WNHNN and CDR2 as SYGVQD (reference sequence). This CDR3 is 17 amino acids long. V was trimmed by 0 bases and J by 0 bases, leaving 12 bases between them. CDR3 in DNA: TGCGCCAGCAGTGAGTCGTACGGCGGAACCTCTGGAAACACCATATATTTT. Translation: CASSESYGGTSGNTIYF.

The V gene is TRBV10-2, the J gene TRBJ1-5, with D unresolved. Germline assignment: CDR1 WSHSY and CDR2 SAAADI. The ends were cut back, 6 bases at V and 6 bases at J, with 15 bases in the middle. This CDR3 has 14 amino acids. The DNA of the CDR3 is TGCGCCAGCAGAGACGACCGTTTCGGTCAGCCCCAGCATTTT. The encoded protein is CASRDDRFGQPQHF.

The genes are TRBV20-1 and TRBJ2-7, with TRBD1 matching 8 bases. The CDR3 consists of 11 residues. The V segment lost 7 bases and the J segment 4 bases; nucleotides outside the gene matches: 3. Germline lookup yields CDR1 DFQATT and CDR2 SNEGSKA (reference sequence). The CDR3 protein is CSVGQEYEQYF. The DNA for the CDR3 is TGCAGTGTGGGACAGGAGTACGAGCAGTACTTC.

This clone was found a few times. This chain links TRBV2 with TRBJ1-6, with D possibly matching TRBD1 (6 bases). CDR1 and CDR2 (germline): SNHLY, FYNNEI. The CDR3 loop spans 13 amino acids. The ends were cut back, 7 bases at V and 11 bases at J, with 15 bases in the middle. The CDR3 coding sequence is TGTGCCAGCACTCTACAGGGTGAGGCACCCCTCCACTTT. Amino acid sequence: CASTLQGEAPLHF.

This clone was seen a single time. The chain couples TRBV6-5 to TRBJ1-2; D is perhaps TRBD1 (6 bases). CDR3 length equals 13 residues. The germline V gene has CDR1 MNHEY and CDR2 SVGAGI. Trimming left V 5 bases short and J 4 bases short, with 11 bases between. The CDR3 sequence is CASSTGFGYGYTF. In DNA, the CDR3 is TGTGCCAGCAGTACAGGGTTCGGCTATGGCTACACCTTC.

This sequence joins TRBV5-6 and TRBJ1-4; TRBD1 might be the D (5 bases). This CDR3 has 15 residues. Per germline, CDR1 SGHDT and CDR2 YYEEEE. Trimming removed 2 bases from V and 8 bases from J, with 16 bases in between. CDR3 nucleotides: TGTGCCAGCAGCTTAGAGACATCCGGGGGAGAAAAACTGTTTTTT. Translation: CASSLETSGGEKLFF.